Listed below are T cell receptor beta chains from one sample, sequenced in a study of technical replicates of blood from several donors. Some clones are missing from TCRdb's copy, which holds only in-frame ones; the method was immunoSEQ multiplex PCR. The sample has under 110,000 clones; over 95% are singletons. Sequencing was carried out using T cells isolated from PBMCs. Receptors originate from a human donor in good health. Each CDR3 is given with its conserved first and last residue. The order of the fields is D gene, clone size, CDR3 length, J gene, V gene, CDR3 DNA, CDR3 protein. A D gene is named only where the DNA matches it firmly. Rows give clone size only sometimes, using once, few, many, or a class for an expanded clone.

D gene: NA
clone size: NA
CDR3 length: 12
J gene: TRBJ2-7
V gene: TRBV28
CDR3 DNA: TGTGCCAGCAGTTTACAAGCTTACGAGCAGTACTTC
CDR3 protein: CASSLQAYEQYF

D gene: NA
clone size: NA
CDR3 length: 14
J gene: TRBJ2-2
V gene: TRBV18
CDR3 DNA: TGTGCCAGCTCACGGCCCTCGGCAGGCGGGGAGCTGTTTTTT
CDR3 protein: CASSRPSAGGELFF

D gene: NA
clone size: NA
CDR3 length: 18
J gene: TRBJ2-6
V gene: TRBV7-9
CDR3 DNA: TGTGCCAGCTCCTCCCAGGCGGGGGCGAGCTCTGGGGCCAACGTCCTGACTTTC
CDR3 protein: CASSSQAGASSGANVLTF

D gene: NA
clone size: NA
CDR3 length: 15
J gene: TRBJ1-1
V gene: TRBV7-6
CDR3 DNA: TGTGCCAGCAGCGCGACCAGGGGAATGAAGGGTGAAGCTTTCTTT
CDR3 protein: CASSATRGMKGEAFF

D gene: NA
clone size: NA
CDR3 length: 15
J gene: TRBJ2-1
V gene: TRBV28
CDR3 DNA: TGTGCCAGCAGTTTCCCTCTGGGGGGTTACAATGAGCAGTTCTTC
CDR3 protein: CASSFPLGGYNEQFF

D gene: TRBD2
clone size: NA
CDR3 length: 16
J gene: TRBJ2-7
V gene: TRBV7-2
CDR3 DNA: TGTGCCAGCACCCGATCCAGGACTAGCGGCTCCTACGAGCAGTACTTC
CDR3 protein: CASTRSRTSGSYEQYF

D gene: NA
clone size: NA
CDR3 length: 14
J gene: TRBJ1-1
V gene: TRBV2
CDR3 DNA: TGTGCCAGCAGTGAATATTCGGTGAACACTGAAGCTTTCTTT
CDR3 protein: CASSEYSVNTEAFF

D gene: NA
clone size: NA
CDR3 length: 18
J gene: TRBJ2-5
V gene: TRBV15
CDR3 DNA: TGTGCCACCAGCAGAGATCAGTATCAGGGAATGGGGGCGGAGACCCAGTACTTC
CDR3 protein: CATSRDQYQGMGAETQYF

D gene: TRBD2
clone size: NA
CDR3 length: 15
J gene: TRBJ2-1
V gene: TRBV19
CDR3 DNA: TGTGCCAGTAGTATCGGACTAGCGGGGGTGAATGAGCAGTTCTTC
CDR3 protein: CASSIGLAGVNEQFF

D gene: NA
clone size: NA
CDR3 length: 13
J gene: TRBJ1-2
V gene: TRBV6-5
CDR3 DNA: TGTGCCAGCACCGACGGTAGCCACTATGGCTACACCTTC
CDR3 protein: CASTDGSHYGYTF

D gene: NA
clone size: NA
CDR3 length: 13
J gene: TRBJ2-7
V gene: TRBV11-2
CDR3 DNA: TGTGCCAGCAGTCTTAGCGGACTATACGAGCAGTACTTC
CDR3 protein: CASSLSGLYEQYF

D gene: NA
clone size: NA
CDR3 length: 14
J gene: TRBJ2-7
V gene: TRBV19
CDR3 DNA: TGTGCCAGTGCCCCCGCTATAGCGAACTACGAGCAGTACTTC
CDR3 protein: CASAPAIANYEQYF

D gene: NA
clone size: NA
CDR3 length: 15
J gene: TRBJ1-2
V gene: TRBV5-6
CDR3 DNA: TGTGCCAGCAGGGACAAAGGGACTCTCGGATATGGCTACACCTTC
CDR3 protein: CASRDKGTLGYGYTF

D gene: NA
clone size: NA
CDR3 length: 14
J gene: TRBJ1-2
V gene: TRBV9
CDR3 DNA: TGTGCCAGCAACGCTGGTCCAGCTAACTATGGCTACACCTTC
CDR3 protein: CASNAGPANYGYTF

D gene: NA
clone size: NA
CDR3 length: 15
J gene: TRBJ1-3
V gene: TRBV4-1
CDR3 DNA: TGCGCCAGCAGCCAAGAGCGGGGAGGTGGAAACACCATATATTTT
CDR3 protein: CASSQERGGGNTIYF

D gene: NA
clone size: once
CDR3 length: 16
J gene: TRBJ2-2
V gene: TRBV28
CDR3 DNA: TGTGCCAGCAGTTTAGGCGGGTCCATTTACACCGGGGAGCTGTTTTTT
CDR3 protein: CASSLGGSIYTGELFF

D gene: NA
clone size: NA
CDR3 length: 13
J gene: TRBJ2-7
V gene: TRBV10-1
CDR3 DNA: TGCGCCAGCAGTGAAGCGGTATTCTACGAGCAGTACTTC
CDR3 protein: CASSEAVFYEQYF

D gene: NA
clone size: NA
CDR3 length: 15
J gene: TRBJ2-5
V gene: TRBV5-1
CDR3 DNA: TGCGCCAGCAGCCGGGAGGACAGAGGCCAAGAGACCCAGTACTTC
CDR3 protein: CASSREDRGQETQYF

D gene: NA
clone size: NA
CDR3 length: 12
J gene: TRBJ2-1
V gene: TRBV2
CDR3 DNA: TGTGCCAGCAGTGAAGGGACAGTGGTAGAGTTCTTC
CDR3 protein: CASSEGTVVEFF

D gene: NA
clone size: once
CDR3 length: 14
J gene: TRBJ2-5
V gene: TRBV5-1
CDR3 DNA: TGCGCCAGCAGCTTGCAGGGATCCCAAGAGACCCAGTACTTC
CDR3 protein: CASSLQGSQETQYF

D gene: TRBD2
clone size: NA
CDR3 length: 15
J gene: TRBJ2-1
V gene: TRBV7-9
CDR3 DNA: TGTGCCAGCAGCTTACTAGCGGGAGGCGGGAATGAGCAGTTCTTC
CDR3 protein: CASSLLAGGGNEQFF

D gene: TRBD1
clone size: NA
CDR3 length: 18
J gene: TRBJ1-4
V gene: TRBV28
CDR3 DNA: TGTGCCACCCTGGACAGGCGGCTTGGAATTGCAACTAATGAAAAACTGTTTTTT
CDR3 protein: CATLDRRLGIATNEKLFF

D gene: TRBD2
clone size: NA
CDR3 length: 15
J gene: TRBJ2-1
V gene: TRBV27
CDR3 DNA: TGTGCCAGCAGTTTTTCGGGACTAGCGGGCAATGAGCAGTTCTTC
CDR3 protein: CASSFSGLAGNEQFF

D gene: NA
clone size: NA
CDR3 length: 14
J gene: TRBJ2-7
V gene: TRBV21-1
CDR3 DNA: TGTGCCAGCAGCGGCCGCACAGTAGTAGACGAGCAGTACTTC
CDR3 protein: CASSGRTVVDEQYF

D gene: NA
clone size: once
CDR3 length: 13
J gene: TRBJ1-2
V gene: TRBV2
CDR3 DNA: TGTGCCAGCAAAGGGGGGGTTGACTATGGCTACACCTTC
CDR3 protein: CASKGGVDYGYTF